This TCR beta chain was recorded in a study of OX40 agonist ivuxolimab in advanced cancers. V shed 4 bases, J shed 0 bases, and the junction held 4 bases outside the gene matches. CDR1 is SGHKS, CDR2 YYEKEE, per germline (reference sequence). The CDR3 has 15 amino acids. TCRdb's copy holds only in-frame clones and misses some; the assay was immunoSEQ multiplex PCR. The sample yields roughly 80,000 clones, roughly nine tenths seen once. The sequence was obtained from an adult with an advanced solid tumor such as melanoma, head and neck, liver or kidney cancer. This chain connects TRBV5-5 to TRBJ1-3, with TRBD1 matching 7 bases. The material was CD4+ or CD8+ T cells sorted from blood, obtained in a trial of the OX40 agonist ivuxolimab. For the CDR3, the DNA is TGTGCCAGCAGCCGGACAGGTCTCTCTGGAAACACCATATATTTT. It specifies CASSRTGLSGNTIYF.